This T cell receptor (beta chain) was observed in a study of blood T cell repertoires in COVID-19. In the study overall: PBMCs, B-cell-depleted T cells, or T cells were the source of the cDNA or gDNA that made up the material.

This clone was detected once. The CDR3 has 14 residues. CDR1 and CDR2 (germline): LNHDA, SQIVND (reference sequence). V gave up 9 bases and J gave up 0 bases; unmatched junction bases: 4. Method: immunoSEQ multiplex PCR; TCRdb's copy keeps in-frame clones and lacks some. This sample yields around 63,000 clones, of which roughly 85% are seen a single time; 1% to 1.5% belongs to the top ten. The chain recombines TRBV19 with TRBJ2-1; 8 nucleotides align to TRBD2. Sequenced sample: peripheral blood. This clonotype was obtained from a woman of 80 years or more with acute or convalescent COVID-19. CDR3 amino acids: CASGGGSSYNEQFF. The CDR3 DNA reads TGTGCCAGCGGGGGGGGGAGCTCCTACAATGAGCAGTTCTTC.